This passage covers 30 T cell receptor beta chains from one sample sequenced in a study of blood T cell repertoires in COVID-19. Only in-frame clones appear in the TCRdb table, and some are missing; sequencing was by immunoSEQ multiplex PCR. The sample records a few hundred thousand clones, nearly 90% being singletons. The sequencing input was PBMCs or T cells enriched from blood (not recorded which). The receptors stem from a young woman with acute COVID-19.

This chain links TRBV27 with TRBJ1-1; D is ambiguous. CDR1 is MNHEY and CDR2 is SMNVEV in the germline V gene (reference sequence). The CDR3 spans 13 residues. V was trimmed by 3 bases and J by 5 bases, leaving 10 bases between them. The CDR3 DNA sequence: TGTGCCAGCAGTTTTCCGGGTGGGACTGAAGCTTTCTTT. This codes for CASSFPGGTEAFF.

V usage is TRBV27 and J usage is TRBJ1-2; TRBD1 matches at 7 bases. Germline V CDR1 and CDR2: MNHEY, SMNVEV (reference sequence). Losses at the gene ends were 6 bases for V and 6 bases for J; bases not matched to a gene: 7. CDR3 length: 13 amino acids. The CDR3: CASSLRDRDGYTF. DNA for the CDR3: TGTGCCAGCAGCCTCCGGGACAGAGATGGCTACACCTTC.

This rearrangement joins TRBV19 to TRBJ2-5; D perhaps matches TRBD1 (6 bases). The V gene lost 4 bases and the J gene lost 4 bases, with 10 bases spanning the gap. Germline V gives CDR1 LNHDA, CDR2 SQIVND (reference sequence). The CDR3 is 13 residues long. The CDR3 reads CASSRDILETQYF. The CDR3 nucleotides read TGTGCCAGTAGTAGGGACATCTTAGAGACCCAGTACTTC.

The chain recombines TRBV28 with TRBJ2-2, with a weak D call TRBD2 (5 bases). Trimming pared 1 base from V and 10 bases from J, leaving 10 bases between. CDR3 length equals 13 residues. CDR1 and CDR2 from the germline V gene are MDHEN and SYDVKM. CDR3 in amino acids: CASSLSPGKELFF. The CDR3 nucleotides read TGTGCCAGCAGTTTATCCCCCGGGAAGGAGCTGTTTTTT.

The CDR3 protein is CASSPPPGLAVLSSYNEQFF. CDR3 bases: TGTGCCAGCAGCCCACCCCCGGGACTAGCGGTGTTAAGCTCCTACAATGAGCAGTTCTTC. The chain recombines TRBV5-4 with TRBJ2-1; 11 bases are shared with TRBD2. V was pared by 4 bases and J by 0 bases, with 15 bases of the junction left unmatched. Germline V lookup: CDR1 SGHNT, CDR2 YYREEE (reference sequence). There are 20 residues in the CDR3.

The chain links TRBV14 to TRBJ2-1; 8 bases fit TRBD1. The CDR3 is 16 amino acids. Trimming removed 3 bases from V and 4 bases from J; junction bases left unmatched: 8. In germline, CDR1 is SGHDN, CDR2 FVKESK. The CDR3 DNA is TGTGCCAGCAGCCAGTTTGTGGGACAGGATTACAATGAGCAGTTCTTC. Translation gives CASSQFVGQDYNEQFF.

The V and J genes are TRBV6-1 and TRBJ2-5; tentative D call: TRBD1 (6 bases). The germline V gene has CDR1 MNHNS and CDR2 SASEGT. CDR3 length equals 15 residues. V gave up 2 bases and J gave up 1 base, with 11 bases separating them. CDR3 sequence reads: CASSELQGIQETQYF. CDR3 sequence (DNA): TGTGCCAGCAGTGAATTACAGGGAATCCAAGAGACCCAGTACTTC.

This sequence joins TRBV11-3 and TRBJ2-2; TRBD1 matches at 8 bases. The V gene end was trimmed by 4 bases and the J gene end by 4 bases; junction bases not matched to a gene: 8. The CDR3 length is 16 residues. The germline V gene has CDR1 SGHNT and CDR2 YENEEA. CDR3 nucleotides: TGTGCCAGCAGCTACTCATTGGACAGGGCCACCGGGGAGCTGTTTTTT. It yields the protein CASSYSLDRATGELFF.

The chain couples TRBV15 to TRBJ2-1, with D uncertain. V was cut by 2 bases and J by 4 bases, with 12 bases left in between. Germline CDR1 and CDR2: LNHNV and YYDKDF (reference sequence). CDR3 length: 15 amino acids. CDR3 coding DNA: TGTGCCACCAGCAGAACCATGGGCCGGTACAATGAGCAGTTCTTC. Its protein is CATSRTMGRYNEQFF.

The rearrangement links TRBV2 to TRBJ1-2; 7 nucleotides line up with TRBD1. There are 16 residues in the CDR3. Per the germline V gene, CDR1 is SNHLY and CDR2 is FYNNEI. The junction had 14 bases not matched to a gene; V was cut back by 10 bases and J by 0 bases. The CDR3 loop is CATHSPDRDSNYGYTF. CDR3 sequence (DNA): TGTGCCACCCACTCCCCAGACAGGGACTCTAACTATGGCTACACCTTC.

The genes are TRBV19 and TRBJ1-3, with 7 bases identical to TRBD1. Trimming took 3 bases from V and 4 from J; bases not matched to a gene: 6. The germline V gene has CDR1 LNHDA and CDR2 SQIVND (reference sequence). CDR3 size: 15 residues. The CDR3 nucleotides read TGTGCCAGTAGTATGGCAGGGGGACGAGGAAACACCATATATTTT. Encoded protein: CASSMAGGRGNTIYF. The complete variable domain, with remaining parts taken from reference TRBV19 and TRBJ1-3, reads DGGITQSPKYLFRKEGQNVTLSCEQNLNHDAMYWYRQDPGQGLRLIYYSQIVNDFQKGDIAEGYSVSREKKESFPLTVTSAQKNPTAFYLCASSMAGGRGNTIYFGEGSWLTVV.

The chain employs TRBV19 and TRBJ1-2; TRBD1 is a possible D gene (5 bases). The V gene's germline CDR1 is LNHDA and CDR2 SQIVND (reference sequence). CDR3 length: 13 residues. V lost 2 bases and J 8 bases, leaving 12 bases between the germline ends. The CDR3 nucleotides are TGTGCCAGTAGTATAATAGGAGGGGACGGCTACACCTTC. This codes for CASSIIGGDGYTF.

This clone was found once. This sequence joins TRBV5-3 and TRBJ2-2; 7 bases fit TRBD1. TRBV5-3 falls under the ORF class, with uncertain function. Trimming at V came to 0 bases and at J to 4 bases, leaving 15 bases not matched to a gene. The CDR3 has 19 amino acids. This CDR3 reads CARSLASLRQGRSTGELFF. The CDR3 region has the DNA TGTGCCAGAAGCTTGGCCAGTTTAAGACAGGGTCGATCCACCGGGGAGCTGTTTTTT.

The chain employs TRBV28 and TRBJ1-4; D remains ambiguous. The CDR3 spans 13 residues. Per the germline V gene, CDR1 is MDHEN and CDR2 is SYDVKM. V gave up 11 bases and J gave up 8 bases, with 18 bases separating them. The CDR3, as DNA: TGTGCCGCTAGCCTATCGGGGATCGAAAAACTGTTTTTT. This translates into CAASLSGIEKLFF. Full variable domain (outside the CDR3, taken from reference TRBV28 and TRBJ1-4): DVKVTQSSRYLVKRTGEKVFLECVQDMDHENMFWYRQDPGLGLRLIYFSYDVKMKEKGDIPEGYSVSREKKERFSLILESASTNQTSMYLCAASLSGIEKLFFGSGTQLSVL.

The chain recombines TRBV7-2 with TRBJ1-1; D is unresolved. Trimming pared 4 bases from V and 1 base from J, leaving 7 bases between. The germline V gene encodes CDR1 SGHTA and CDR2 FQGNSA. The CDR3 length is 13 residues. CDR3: CASSSQSNTEAFF. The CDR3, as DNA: TGTGCCAGCAGCTCCCAATCGAACACTGAAGCTTTCTTT.

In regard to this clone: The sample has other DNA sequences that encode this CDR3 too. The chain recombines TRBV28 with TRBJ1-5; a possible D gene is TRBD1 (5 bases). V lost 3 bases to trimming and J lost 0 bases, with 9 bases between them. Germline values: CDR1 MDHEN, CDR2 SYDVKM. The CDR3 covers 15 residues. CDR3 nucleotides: TGTGCCAGCAGTTTCGGGAGGGGTAGCAATCAGCCCCAGCATTTT. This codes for CASSFGRGSNQPQHF. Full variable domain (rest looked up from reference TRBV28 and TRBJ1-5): DVKVTQSSRYLVKRTGEKVFLECVQDMDHENMFWYRQDPGLGLRLIYFSYDVKMKEKGDIPEGYSVSREKKERFSLILESASTNQTSMYLCASSFGRGSNQPQHFGDGTRLSIL.

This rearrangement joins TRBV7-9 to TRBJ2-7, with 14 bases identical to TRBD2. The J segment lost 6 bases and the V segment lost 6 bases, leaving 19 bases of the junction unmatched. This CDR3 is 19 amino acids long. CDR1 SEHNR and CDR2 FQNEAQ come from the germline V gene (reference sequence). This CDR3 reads CASSWGTSGSMVGPPEQYF. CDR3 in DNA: TGTGCCAGCAGTTGGGGGACTAGCGGGAGTATGGTAGGGCCACCCGAGCAGTACTTC.

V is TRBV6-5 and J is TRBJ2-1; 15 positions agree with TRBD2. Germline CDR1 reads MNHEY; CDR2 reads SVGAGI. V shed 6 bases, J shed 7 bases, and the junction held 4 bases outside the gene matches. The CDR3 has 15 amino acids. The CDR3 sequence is CASRPGTSGGNEQFF. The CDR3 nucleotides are TGTGCCAGCAGGCCCGGGACTAGCGGGGGGAATGAGCAGTTCTTC.

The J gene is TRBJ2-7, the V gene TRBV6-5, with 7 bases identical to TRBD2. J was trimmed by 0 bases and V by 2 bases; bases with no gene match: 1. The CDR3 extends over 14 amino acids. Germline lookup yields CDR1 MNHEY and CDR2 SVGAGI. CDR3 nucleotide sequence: TGTGCCAGCAGTTACGGGGGGGGCTCCTACGAGCAGTACTTC. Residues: CASSYGGGSYEQYF.

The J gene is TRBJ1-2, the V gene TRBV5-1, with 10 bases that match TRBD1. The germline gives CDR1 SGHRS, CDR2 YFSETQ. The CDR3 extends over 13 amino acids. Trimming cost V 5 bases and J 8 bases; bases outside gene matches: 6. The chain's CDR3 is CASSGQGVEGYTF. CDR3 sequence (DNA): TGCGCCAGCAGTGGACAGGGGGTAGAGGGCTACACCTTC.

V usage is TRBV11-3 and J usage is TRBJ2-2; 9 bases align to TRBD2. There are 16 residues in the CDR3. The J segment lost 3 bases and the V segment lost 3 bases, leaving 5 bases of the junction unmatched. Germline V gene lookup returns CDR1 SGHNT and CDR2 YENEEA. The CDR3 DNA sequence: TGTGCCAGCAGCTTTCCAGCGGGAGGTTACACCGGGGAGCTGTTTTTT. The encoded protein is CASSFPAGGYTGELFF.

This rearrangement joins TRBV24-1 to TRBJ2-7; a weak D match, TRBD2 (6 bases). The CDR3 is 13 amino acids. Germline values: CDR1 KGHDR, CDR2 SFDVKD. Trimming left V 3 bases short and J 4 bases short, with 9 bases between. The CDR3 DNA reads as TGTGCCACCAGTGATGGGGGGTGGTACGAGCAGTACTTC. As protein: CATSDGGWYEQYF.

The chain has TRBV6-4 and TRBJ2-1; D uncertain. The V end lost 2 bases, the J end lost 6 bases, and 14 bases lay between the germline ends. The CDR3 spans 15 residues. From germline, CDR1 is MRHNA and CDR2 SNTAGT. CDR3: CASSDGTNAVNEQFF. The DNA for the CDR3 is TGTGCCAGCAGTGACGGAACTAACGCAGTCAATGAGCAGTTCTTC.

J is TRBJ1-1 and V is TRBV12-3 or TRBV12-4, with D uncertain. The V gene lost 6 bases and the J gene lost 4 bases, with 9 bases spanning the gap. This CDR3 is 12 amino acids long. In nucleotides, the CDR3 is TGTGCCAGCAGAAAGGGAGTCACTGAAGCTTTCTTT. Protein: CASRKGVTEAFF.

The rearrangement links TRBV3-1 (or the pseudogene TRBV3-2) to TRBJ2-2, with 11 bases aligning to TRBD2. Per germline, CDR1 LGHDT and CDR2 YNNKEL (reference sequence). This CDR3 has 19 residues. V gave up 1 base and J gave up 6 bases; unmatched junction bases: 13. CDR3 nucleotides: TGTGCCAGCAGCCAAGTCCATAGCGGGAGGGCTGGTGTCGCCGGGGAGCTGTTTTTT. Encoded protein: CASSQVHSGRAGVAGELFF.

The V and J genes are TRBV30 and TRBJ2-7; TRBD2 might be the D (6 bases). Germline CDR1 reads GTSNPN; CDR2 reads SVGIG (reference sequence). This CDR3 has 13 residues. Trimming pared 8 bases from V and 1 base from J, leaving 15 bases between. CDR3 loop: CAGDLSLSYEQYF. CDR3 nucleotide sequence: TGTGCCGGGGACTTGTCACTTTCCTACGAGCAGTACTTC.

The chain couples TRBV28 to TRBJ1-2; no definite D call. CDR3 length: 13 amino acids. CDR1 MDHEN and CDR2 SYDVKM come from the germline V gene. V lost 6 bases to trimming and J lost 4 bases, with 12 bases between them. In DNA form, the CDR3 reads TGTGCCAGCAGCGTGGACGGGAGCTATGGCTACACCTTC. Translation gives CASSVDGSYGYTF.

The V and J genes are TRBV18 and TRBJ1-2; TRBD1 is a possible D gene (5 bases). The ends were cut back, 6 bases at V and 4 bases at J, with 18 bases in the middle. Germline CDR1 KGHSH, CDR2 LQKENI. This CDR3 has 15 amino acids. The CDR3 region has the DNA TGTGCCAGCTCCACCAGCCGGGACGGGAGCTATGGCTACACCTTC. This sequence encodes CASSTSRDGSYGYTF.

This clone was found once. The CDR3 DNA follows: TGCGCCAGCAGCCCGGGGACTAGCGGAAAAGGCACCGGGGAGCTGTTTTTT. Protein product: CASSPGTSGKGTGELFF. The chain combines TRBV5-1 with TRBJ2-2; 11 nucleotides match TRBD2. J gave up 4 bases and V 4 bases, and 9 bases lay outside the gene matches. The CDR3 has 17 amino acids. CDR1 and CDR2 from the germline V gene are SGHRS and YFSETQ.

The CDR3 nucleotides are TGTGCCAGCAGCCGGGACCAAGGGGGCCAGCCCCAGCATTTT. Translation: CASSRDQGGQPQHF. The chain joins TRBV9 to TRBJ1-5; TRBD1 agrees at 7 bases. CDR1 and CDR2 (germline): SGDLS, YYNGEE. Germline trimming cut 4 bases from V and 7 bases from J; bases unmatched to any gene: 8. This CDR3 region has 14 residues. Full variable domain (missing parts from reference TRBV9 and TRBJ1-5): DSGVTQTPKHLITATGQRVTLRCSPRSGDLSVYWYQQSLDQGLQFLIQYYNGEERAKGNILERFSAQQFPDLHSELNLSSLELGDSALYFCASSRDQGGQPQHFGDGTRLSIL.